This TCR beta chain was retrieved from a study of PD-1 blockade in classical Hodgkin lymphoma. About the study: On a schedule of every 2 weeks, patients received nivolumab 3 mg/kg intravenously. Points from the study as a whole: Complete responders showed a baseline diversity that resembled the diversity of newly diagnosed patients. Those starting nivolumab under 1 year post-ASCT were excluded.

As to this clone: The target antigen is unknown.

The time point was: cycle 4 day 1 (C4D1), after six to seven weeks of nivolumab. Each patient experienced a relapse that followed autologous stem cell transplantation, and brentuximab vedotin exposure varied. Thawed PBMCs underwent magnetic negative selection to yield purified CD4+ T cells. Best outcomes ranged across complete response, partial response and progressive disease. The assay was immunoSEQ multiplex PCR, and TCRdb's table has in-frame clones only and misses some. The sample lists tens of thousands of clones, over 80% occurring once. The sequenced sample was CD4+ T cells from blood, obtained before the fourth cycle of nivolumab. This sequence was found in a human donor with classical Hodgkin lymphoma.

The CDR3: CASSPDRDAYEQYF. The CDR3 DNA reads TGTGCCAGCAGCCCTGACAGGGACGCCTACGAGCAGTACTTC. The chain carries TRBV27 and TRBJ2-7; 7 positions agree with TRBD1. From germline, CDR1 is MNHEY and CDR2 SMNVEV (reference sequence). The CDR3 is 14 amino acids. The V segment lost 6 bases and the J segment 2 bases; nucleotides outside the gene matches: 7.